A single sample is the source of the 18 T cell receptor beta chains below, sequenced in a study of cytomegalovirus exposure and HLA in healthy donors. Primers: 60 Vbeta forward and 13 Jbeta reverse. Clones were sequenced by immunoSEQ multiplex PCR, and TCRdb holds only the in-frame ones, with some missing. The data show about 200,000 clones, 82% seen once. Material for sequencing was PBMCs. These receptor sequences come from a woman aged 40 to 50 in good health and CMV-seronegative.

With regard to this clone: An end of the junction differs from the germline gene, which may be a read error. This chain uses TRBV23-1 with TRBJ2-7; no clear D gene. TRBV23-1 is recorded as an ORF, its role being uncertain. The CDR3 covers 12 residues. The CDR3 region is CASSQCDPVLDF. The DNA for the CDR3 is TGCGCCAGCAGTCAGTGCGACCCCGTTCTAGACTTC.

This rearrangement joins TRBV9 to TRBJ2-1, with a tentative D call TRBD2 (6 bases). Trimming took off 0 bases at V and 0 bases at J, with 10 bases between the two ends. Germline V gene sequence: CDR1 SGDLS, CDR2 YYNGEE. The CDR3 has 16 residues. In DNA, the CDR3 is TGTGCCAGCAGCGTAGGAGGAGGGAGCTCCTACAATGAGCAGTTCTTC. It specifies CASSVGGGSSYNEQFF.

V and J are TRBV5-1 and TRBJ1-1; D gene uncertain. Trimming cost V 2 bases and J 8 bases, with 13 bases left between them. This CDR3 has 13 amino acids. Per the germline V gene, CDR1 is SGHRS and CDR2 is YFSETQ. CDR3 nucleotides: TGCGCCAGCAGCTTTGAGAGGTTGGCCGAAGCTTTCTTT. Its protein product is CASSFERLAEAFF.

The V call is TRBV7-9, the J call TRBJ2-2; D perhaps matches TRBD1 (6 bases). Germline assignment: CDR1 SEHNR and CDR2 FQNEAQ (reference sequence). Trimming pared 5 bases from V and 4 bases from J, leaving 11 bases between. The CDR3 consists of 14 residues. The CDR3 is CASSPRGSTGELFF. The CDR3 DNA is TGTGCCAGCAGCCCCAGGGGTTCCACCGGGGAGCTGTTTTTT. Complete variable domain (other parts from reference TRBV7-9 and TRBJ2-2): DTGVSQNPRHKITKRGQNVTFRCDPISEHNRLYWYRQTLGQGPEFLTYFQNEAQLEKSRLLSDRFSAERPKGSFSTLEIQRTEQGDSAMYLCASSPRGSTGELFFGEGSRLTVL.

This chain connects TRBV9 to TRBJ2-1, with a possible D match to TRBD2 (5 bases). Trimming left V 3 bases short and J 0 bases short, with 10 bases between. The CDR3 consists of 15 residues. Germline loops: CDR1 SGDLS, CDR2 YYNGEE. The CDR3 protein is CASSARTGSYNEQFF. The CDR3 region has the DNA TGTGCCAGCAGCGCGCGGACTGGCTCCTACAATGAGCAGTTCTTC.

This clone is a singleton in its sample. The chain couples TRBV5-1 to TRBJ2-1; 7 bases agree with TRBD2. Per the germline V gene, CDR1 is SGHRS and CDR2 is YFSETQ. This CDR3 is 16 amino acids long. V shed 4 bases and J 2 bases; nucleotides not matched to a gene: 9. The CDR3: CASSPDVGGAYNEQFF. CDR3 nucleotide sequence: TGCGCCAGCAGCCCGGATGTTGGGGGGGCCTACAATGAGCAGTTCTTC.

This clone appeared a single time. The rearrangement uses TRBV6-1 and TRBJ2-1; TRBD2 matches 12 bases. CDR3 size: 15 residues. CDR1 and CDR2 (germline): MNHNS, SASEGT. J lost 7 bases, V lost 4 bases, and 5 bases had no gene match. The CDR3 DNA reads TGTGCCAGCAGTGGACTAGCGGGAGACAAAAATGAGCAGTTCTTC. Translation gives CASSGLAGDKNEQFF.

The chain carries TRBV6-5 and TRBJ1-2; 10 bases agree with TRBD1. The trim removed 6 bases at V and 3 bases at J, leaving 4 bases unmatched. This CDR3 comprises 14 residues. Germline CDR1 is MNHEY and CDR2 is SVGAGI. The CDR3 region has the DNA TGTGCCAGCAGGAGACAGGGGGCAGACTATGGCTACACCTTC. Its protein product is CASRRQGADYGYTF.

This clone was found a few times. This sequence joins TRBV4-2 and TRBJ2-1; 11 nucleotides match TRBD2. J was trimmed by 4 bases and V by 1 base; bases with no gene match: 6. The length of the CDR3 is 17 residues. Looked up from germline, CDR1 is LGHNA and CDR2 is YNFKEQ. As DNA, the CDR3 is TGTGCCAGCAGCCAAGGGACTAGCGGGCCCCAATACAATGAGCAGTTCTTC. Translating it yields CASSQGTSGPQYNEQFF.

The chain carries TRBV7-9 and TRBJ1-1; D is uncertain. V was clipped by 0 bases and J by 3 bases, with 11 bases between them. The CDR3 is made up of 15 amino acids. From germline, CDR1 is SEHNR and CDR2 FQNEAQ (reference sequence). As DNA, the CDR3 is TGTGCCAGCAGCTTAGCGACGGGAACGGACACTGAAGCTTTCTTT. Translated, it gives CASSLATGTDTEAFF. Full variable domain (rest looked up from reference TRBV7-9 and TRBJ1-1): DTGVSQNPRHKITKRGQNVTFRCDPISEHNRLYWYRQTLGQGPEFLTYFQNEAQLEKSRLLSDRFSAERPKGSFSTLEIQRTEQGDSAMYLCASSLATGTDTEAFFGQGTRLTVV.

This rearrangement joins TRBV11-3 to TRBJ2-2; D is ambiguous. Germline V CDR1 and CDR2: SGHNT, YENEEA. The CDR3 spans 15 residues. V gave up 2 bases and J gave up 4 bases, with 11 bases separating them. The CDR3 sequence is CASSLSTTGTGELFF. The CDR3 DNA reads TGTGCCAGCAGCTTAAGTACTACGGGCACCGGGGAGCTGTTTTTT.

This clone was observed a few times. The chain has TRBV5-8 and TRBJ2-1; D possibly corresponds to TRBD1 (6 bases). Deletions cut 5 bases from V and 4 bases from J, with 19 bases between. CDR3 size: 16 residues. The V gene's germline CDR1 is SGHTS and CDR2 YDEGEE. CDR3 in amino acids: CASRDLEQGPYNEQFF. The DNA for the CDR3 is TGTGCCAGCAGGGACCTTGAACAGGGTCCTTACAATGAGCAGTTCTTC.

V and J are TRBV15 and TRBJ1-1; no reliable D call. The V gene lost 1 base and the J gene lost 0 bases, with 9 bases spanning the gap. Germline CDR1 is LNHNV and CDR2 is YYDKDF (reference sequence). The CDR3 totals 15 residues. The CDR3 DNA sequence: TGTGCCACCAGCAGAGTTCCGGGGATGAACACTGAAGCTTTCTTT. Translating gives CATSRVPGMNTEAFF.

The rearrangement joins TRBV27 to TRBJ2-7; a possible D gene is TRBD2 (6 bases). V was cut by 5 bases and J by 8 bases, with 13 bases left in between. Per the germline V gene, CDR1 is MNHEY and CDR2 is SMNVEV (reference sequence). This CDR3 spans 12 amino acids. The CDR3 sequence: CASSTSGLQQYF. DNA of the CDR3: TGTGCCAGCAGTACATCGGGACTCCAGCAGTACTTC.

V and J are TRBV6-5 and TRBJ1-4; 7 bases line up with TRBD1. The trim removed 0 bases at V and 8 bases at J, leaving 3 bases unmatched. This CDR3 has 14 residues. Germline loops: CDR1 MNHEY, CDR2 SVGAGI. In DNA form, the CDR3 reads TGTGCCAGCAGTTACTCAGGGGGCATCGAAAAACTGTTTTTT. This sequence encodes CASSYSGGIEKLFF.

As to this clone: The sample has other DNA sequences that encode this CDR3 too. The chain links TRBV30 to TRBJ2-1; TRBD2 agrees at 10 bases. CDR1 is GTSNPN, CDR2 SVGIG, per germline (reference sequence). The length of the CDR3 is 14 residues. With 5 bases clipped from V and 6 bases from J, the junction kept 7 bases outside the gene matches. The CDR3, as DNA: TGTGCCTGGTCGGGGCTAGCGGGAGTCAATGAGCAGTTCTTC. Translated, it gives CAWSGLAGVNEQFF.

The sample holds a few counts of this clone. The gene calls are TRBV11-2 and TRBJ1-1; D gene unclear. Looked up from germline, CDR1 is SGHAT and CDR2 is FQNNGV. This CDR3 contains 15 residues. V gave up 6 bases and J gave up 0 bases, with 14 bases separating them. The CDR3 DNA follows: TGTGCCAGCAGGGTTCAGGTTACCATGAACACTGAAGCTTTCTTT. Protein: CASRVQVTMNTEAFF.

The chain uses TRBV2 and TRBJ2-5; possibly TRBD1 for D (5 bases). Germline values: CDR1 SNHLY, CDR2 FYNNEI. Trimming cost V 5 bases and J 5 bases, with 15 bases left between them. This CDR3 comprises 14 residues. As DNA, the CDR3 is TGTGCCAGCAGTTCTCAGGGTATAGGGGAGACCCAGTACTTC. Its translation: CASSSQGIGETQYF.